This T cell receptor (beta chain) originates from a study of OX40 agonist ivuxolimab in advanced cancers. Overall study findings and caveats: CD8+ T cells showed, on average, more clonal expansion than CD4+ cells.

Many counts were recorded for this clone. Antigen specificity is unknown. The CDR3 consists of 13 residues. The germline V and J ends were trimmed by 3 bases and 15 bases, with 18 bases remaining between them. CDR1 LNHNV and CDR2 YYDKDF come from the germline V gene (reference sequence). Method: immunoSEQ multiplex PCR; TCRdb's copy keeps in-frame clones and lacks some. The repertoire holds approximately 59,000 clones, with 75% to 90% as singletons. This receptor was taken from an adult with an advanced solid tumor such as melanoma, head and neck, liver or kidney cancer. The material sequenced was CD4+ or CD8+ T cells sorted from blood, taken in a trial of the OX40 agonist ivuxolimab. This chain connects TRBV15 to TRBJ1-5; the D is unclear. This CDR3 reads CATSSHFLEVGHF. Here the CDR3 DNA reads TGTGCCACCAGCAGCCACTTCCTTGAGGTGGGGCATTTT.